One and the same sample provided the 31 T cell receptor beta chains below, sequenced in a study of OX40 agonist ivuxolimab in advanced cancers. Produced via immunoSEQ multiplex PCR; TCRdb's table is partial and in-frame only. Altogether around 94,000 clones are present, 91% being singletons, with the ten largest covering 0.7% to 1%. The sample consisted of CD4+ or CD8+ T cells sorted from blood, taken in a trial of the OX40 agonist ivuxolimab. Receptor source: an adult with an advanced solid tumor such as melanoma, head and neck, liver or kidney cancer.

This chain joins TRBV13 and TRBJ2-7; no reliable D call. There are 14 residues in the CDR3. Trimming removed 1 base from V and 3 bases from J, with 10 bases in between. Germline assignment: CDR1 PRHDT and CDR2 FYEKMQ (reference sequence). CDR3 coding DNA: TGTGCCAGCAGCTTAGAATCCAACCTCTACGAGCAGTACTTC. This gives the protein CASSLESNLYEQYF. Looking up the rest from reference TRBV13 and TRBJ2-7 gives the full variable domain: AAGVIQSPRHLIKEKRETATLKCYPIPRHDTVYWYQQGPGQDPQFLISFYEKMQSDKGSIPDRFSAQQFSDYHSELNMSSLELGDSALYFCASSLESNLYEQYFGPGTRLTVT.

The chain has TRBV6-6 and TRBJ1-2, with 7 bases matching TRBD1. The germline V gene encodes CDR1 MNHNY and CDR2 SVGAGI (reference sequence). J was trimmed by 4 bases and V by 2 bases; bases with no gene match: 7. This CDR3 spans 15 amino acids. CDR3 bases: TGTGCCAGCAGTTACAGGCCGACAGGGTCCTATGGCTACACCTTC. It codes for CASSYRPTGSYGYTF.

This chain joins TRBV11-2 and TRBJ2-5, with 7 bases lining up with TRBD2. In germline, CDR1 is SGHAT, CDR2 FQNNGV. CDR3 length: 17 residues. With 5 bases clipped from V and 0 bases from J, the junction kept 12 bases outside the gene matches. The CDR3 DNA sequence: TGTGCCAGCAGCCCCCGTCGGGCGGGAGAGTACCAAGAGACCCAGTACTTC. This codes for CASSPRRAGEYQETQYF.

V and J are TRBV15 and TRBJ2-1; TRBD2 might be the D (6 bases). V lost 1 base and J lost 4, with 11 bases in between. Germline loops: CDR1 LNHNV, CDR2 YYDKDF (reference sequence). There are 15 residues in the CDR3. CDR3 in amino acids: CATSRVSGLYNEQFF. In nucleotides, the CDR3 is TGTGCCACCAGCAGAGTTAGCGGCCTTTACAATGAGCAGTTCTTC.

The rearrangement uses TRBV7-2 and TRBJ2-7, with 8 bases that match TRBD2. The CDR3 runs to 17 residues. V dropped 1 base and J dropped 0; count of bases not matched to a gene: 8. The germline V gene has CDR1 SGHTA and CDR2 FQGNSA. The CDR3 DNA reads TGTGCCAGCAGCTTAGGCGGGGGGTGGGGGCCCTCCTACGAGCAGTACTTC. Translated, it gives CASSLGGGWGPSYEQYF.

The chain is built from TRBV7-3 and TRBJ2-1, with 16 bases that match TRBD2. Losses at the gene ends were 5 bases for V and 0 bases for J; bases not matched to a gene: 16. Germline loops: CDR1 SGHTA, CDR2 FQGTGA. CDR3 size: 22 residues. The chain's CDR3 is CASSPGTSGRELPTSSYNEQFF. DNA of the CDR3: TGTGCCAGCAGCCCGGGGACTAGCGGGAGGGAACTACCCACAAGCTCCTACAATGAGCAGTTCTTC.

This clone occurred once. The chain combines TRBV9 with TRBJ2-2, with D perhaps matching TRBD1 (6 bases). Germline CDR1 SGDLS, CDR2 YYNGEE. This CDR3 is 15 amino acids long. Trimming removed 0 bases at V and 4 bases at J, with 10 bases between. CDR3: CASSVVQGTTGELFF. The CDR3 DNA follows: TGTGCCAGCAGCGTAGTTCAGGGGACCACCGGGGAGCTGTTTTTT.

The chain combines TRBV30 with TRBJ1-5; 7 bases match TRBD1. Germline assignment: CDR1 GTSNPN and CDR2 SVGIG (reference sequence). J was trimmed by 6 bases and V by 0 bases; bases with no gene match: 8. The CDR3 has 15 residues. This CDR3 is CAWSVPPPGGQPQHF. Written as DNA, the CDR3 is TGTGCCTGGAGTGTACCCCCCCCAGGGGGTCAGCCCCAGCATTTT.

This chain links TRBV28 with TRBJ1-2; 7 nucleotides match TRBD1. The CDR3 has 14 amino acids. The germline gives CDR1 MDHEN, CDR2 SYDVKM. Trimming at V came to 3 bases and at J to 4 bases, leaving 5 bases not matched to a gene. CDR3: CASSFRTGGYGYTF. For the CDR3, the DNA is TGTGCCAGCAGTTTCAGGACAGGAGGCTATGGCTACACCTTC.

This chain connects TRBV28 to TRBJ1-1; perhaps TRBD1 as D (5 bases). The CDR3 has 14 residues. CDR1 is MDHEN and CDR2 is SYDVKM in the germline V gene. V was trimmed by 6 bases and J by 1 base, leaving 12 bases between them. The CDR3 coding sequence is TGTGCCAGCAGAGATGGGGGGAGGAACACTGAAGCTTTCTTT. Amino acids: CASRDGGRNTEAFF.

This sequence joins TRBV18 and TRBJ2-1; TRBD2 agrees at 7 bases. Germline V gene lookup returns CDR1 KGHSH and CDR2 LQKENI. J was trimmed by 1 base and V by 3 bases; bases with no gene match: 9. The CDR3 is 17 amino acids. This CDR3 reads CASSPSRGGRSYNEQFF. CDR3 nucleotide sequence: TGTGCCAGCTCACCCTCTCGGGGCGGGAGATCCTACAATGAGCAGTTCTTC.

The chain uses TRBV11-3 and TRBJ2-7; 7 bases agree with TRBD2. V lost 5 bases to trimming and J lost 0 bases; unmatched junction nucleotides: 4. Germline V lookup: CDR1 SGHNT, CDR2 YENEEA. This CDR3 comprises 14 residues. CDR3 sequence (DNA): TGTGCCAGCAGCCTCGGCGGGAGCTCCTACGAGCAGTACTTC. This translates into CASSLGGSSYEQYF.

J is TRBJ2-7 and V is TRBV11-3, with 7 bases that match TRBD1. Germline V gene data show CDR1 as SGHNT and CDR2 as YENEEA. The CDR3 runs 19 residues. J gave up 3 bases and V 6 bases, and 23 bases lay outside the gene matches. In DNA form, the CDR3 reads TGTGCCAGCAGTTATACCCATTTGACACGGGACAGAACATTCTACGAGCAGTACTTC. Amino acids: CASSYTHLTRDRTFYEQYF.

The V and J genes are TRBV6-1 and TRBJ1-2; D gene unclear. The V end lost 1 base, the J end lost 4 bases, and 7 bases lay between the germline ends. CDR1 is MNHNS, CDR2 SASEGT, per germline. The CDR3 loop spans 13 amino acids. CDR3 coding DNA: TGTGCCAGCAGTGAAGAGCACCCCTATGGCTACACCTTC. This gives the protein CASSEEHPYGYTF.

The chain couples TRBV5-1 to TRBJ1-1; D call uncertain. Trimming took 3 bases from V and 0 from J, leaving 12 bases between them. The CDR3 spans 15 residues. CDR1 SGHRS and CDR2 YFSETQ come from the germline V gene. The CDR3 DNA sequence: TGCGCCAGCAGCTCCCTGCCAGGCATGAACACTGAAGCTTTCTTT. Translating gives CASSSLPGMNTEAFF.

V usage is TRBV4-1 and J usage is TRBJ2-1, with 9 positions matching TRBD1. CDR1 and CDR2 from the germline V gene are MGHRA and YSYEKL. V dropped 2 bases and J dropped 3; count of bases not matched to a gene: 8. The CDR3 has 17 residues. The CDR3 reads CASSQKPGTGLYNEQFF. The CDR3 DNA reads TGCGCCAGCAGCCAAAAGCCCGGGACAGGGCTCTACAATGAGCAGTTCTTC.

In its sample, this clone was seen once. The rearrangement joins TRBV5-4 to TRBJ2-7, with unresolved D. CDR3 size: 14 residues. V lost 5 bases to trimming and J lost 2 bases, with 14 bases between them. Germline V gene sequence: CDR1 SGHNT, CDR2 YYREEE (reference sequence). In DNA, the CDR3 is TGTGCCAGCAGACCCTTCGTTCTAGCCTACGAGCAGTACTTC. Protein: CASRPFVLAYEQYF.

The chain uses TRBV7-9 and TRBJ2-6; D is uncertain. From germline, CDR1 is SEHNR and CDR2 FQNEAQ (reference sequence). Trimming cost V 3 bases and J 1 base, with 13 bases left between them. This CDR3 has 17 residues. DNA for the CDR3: TGTGCCAGCAGCTTTGTCACCTTTCTGTCTGGGGCCAACGTCCTGACTTTC. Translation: CASSFVTFLSGANVLTF.

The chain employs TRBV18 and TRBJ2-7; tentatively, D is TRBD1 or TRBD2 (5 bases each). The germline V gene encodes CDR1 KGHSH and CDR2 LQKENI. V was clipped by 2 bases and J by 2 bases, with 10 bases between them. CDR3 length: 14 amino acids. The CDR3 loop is CASSPSGGTYEQYF. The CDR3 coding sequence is TGTGCCAGCTCACCATCTGGGGGAACCTACGAGCAGTACTTC.

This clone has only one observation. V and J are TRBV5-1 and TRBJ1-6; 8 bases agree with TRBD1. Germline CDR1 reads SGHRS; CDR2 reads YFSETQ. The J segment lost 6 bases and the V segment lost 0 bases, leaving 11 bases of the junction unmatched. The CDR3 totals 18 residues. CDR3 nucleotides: TGCGCCAGCAGCTTGGTGACCTCCGGACAGGGTCGTAATTCACCCCTCCACTTT. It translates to CASSLVTSGQGRNSPLHF.

In nucleotides, the CDR3 is TGTGCCAGCAGTCCCCACGAGAAAGAGACCCAGTACTTC. This codes for CASSPHEKETQYF. The chain couples TRBV6-5 to TRBJ2-5, with no clear D. The CDR3 spans 13 residues. The V and J ends lost 5 bases and 3 bases respectively, with 10 bases between them. Germline CDR1 is MNHEY and CDR2 is SVGAGI.

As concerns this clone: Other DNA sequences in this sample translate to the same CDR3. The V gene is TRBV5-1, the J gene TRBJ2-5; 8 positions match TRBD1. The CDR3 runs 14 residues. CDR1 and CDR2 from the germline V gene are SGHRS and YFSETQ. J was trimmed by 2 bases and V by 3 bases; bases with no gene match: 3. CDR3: CASSSGQGQETQYF. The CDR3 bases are TGCGCCAGCAGCTCAGGACAGGGACAAGAGACCCAGTACTTC.

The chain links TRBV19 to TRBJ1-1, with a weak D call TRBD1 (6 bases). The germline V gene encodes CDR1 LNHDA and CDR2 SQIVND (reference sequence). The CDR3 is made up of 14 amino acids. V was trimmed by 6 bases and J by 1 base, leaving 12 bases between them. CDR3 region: CASRLGQTNTEAFF. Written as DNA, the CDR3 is TGTGCCAGTAGACTAGGACAGACGAACACTGAAGCTTTCTTT. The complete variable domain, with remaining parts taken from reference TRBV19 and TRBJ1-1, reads DGGITQSPKYLFRKEGQNVTLSCEQNLNHDAMYWYRQDPGQGLRLIYYSQIVNDFQKGDIAEGYSVSREKKESFPLTVTSAQKNPTAFYLCASRLGQTNTEAFFGQGTRLTVV.

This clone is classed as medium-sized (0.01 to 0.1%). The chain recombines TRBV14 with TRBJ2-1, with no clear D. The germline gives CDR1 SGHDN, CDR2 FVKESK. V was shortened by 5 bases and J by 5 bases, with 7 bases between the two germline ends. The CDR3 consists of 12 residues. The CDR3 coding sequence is TGTGCCAGCAGCTATGTGGACAATGAGCAGTTCTTC. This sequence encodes CASSYVDNEQFF.

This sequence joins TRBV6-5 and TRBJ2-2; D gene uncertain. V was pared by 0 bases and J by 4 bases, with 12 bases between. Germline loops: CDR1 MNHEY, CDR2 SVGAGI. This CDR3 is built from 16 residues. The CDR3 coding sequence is TGTGCCAGCAGTTACTCCGACTCTCGGGTCACCGGGGAGCTGTTTTTT. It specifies CASSYSDSRVTGELFF.

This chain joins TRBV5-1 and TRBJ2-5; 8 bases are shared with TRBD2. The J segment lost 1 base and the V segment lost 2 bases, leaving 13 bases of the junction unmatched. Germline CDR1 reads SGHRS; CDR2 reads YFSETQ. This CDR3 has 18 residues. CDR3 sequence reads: CASSLRRGLGGIQETQYF. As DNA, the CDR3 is TGCGCCAGCAGCTTAAGGCGGGGACTAGGCGGGATCCAAGAGACCCAGTACTTC.

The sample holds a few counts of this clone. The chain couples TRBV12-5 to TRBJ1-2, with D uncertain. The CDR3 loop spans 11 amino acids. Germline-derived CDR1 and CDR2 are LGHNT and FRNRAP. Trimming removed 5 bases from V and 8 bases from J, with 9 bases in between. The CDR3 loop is CASGGSTGYTF. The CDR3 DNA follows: TGTGCTAGTGGTGGCAGCACCGGCTACACCTTC. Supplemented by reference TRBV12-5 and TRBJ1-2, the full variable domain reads DARVTQTPRHKVTEMGQEVTMRCQPILGHNTVFWYRQTMMQGLELLAYFRNRAPLDDSGMPKDRFSAEMPDATLATLKIQPSEPRDSAVYFCASGGSTGYTFGSGTRLTVV.

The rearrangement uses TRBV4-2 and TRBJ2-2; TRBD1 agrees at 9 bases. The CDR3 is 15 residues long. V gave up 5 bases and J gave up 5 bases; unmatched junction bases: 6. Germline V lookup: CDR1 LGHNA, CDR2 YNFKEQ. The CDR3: CASSRDRVGTGELFF. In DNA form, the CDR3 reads TGTGCCAGCAGCAGGGACAGGGTCGGGACCGGGGAGCTGTTTTTT.

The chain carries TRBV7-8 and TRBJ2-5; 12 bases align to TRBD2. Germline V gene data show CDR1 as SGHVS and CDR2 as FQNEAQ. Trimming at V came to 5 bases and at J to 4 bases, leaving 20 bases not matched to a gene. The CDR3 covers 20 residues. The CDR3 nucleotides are TGTGCCAGCAGCGCGTCCACCACCCCGACTAGCGGGAGTTTCAGAGAGACCCAGTACTTC. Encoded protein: CASSASTTPTSGSFRETQYF.

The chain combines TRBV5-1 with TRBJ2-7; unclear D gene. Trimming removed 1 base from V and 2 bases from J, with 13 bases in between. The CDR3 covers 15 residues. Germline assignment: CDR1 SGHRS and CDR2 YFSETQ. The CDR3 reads CASSLRTGLTYEQYF. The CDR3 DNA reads TGCGCCAGCAGCTTGAGAACCGGTTTAACCTACGAGCAGTACTTC.

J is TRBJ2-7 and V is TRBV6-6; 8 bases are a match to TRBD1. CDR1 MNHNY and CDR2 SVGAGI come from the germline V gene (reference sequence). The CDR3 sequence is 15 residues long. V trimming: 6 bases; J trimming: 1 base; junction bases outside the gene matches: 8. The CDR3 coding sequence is TGTGCCAGCAGAAGGCCGGGACAGGCGTCCTACGAGCAGTACTTC. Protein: CASRRPGQASYEQYF.